Listed here are 32 T cell receptor beta chains from one sample, sequenced in a study of blood T cell repertoires in COVID-19. Here immunoSEQ multiplex PCR was the method, and the copy in TCRdb shows in-frame clones only, minus some. The table lists roughly 150,000 clones, 80% to 90% of them singletons. Sequenced: peripheral blood. The receptor source for this set is a woman older than 75 with COVID-19, enrolled during active disease.

V gene TRBV27 combines with J gene TRBJ2-7; 7 positions match TRBD1. The CDR3 has 15 amino acids. With V trimmed by 6 bases and J by 0 bases, 8 bases remained unmatched. The germline gives CDR1 MNHEY, CDR2 SMNVEV (reference sequence). CDR3 coding DNA: TGTGCCAGCAGAGCCCGGGACAGAGACTCCTACGAGCAGTACTTC. This gives the protein CASRARDRDSYEQYF.

This rearrangement joins TRBV10-2 to TRBJ1-1; perhaps TRBD1 as D (5 bases). Germline lookup yields CDR1 WSHSY and CDR2 SAAADI. CDR3 length: 14 residues. Trimming shortened V by 3 bases and J by 4 bases, and 12 bases separated the two germline ends. CDR3 DNA: TGCGCCAGCAGTGAAATTAGGGGTATCACTGAAGCTTTCTTT. Translated: CASSEIRGITEAFF.

The chain recombines TRBV5-1 with TRBJ2-1; the match to TRBD2 covers 11 bases. From germline, CDR1 is SGHRS and CDR2 YFSETQ. The length of the CDR3 is 19 residues. Trimming removed 3 bases from V and 0 bases from J; junction bases left unmatched: 11. The CDR3 reads CASSSRTSGPVSSYNEQFF. The CDR3 region has the DNA TGCGCCAGCAGCTCACGGACTAGCGGGCCCGTGAGCTCCTACAATGAGCAGTTCTTC.

This chain uses TRBV6-5 with TRBJ2-5, with 7 bases matching TRBD2. CDR3 length equals 13 residues. The V gene end was trimmed by 6 bases and the J gene end by 5 bases; junction bases not matched to a gene: 6. Germline CDR1 is MNHEY and CDR2 is SVGAGI. CDR3: CASSWAGVETQYF. The CDR3 DNA reads as TGTGCCAGCAGCTGGGCGGGAGTTGAGACCCAGTACTTC.

The CDR3 bases are TGTGCCAGTAGTATGAGTAGCGGGGGCCTCCCCCCTACAGATACGCAGTATTTT. Its translation is CASSMSSGGLPPTDTQYF. V usage is TRBV19 and J usage is TRBJ2-3, with 9 bases fitting TRBD2. V lost 3 bases to trimming and J lost 3 bases; unmatched junction nucleotides: 13. CDR1 is LNHDA and CDR2 is SQIVND in the germline V gene (reference sequence). This CDR3 is 18 amino acids long.

The CDR3 coding sequence is TGTGCCACCAGCAGAGTTCCCAGACAGGGTAGGTACGAGCAGTACTTC. Residues: CATSRVPRQGRYEQYF. The chain links TRBV15 to TRBJ2-7, with TRBD1 identical over 7 bases. The CDR3 totals 16 residues. Trimming removed 1 base from V and 4 bases from J; junction bases left unmatched: 10. CDR1 and CDR2 (germline): LNHNV, YYDKDF (reference sequence). The full variable domain, rest sourced from reference TRBV15 and TRBJ2-7, is DAMVIQNPRYQVTQFGKPVTLSCSQTLNHNVMYWYQQKSSQAPKLLFHYYDKDFNNEADTPDNFQSRRPNTSFCFLDIRSPGLGDTAMYLCATSRVPRQGRYEQYFGPGTRLTVT.

The V gene is TRBV5-1, the J gene TRBJ2-7; 9 nucleotides align to TRBD2. CDR1 is SGHRS, CDR2 YFSETQ, per germline. The CDR3 spans 16 residues. J gave up 3 bases and V 0 bases, and 7 bases lay outside the gene matches. The CDR3 protein is CASSLGAGGIDYEQYF. The CDR3 DNA sequence: TGCGCCAGCAGCTTGGGAGCGGGGGGCATTGACTACGAGCAGTACTTC.

CDR3 sequence: CASSYTQGTLYGYTF. As DNA, the CDR3 is TGTGCCAGCAGTTACACACAGGGGACCCTCTATGGCTACACCTTC. V is TRBV6-2 or TRBV6-3 and J is TRBJ1-2; the match to TRBD1 covers 7 bases. With 2 bases clipped from V and 4 bases from J, the junction kept 7 bases outside the gene matches. Germline CDR1 is MNHEY and CDR2 is SVGEGT. The CDR3 has 15 residues.

The chain combines TRBV12-3 or TRBV12-4 with TRBJ2-2, with TRBD2 as a possible D gene (5 bases). The V gene lost 8 bases and the J gene lost 7 bases, with 14 bases spanning the gap. The CDR3 covers 13 residues. CDR3 protein: CASGRSAVGELFF. CDR3 sequence (DNA): TGTGCCAGCGGGAGAAGTGCTGTCGGGGAGCTGTTTTTT.

V and J are TRBV6-5 and TRBJ2-1; the match to TRBD1 covers 9 bases. V lost 7 bases to trimming and J lost 9 bases; unmatched junction nucleotides: 7. Per the germline V gene, CDR1 is MNHEY and CDR2 is SVGAGI. The CDR3 covers 13 residues. This CDR3 reads CASMDRGVGEQFF. The DNA of the CDR3 is TGTGCCAGCATGGACAGGGGCGTTGGTGAGCAGTTCTTC.

The CDR3 is CASTGGNGYTF. DNA for the CDR3: TGTGCCAGTACAGGGGGTAATGGCTACACCTTC. This rearrangement joins TRBV18 to TRBJ1-2; 8 nucleotides agree with TRBD1. The V gene's germline CDR1 is KGHSH and CDR2 LQKENI. V gave up 9 bases and J gave up 6 bases; unmatched junction bases: 3. The CDR3 length is 11 residues.

The gene calls are TRBV5-1 and TRBJ2-2; 8 bases fit TRBD1. The CDR3 is 16 residues long. With 4 bases clipped from V and 7 bases from J, the junction kept 12 bases outside the gene matches. From germline, CDR1 is SGHRS and CDR2 YFSETQ. CDR3 loop: CASSLLAGGWDGELFF. The CDR3 coding sequence is TGCGCCAGCAGCCTCCTGGCAGGGGGCTGGGACGGGGAGCTGTTTTTT.

The J gene is TRBJ1-6, the V gene TRBV4-2, with D hard to call. Germline loops: CDR1 LGHNA, CDR2 YNFKEQ. Between the trimmed V and J ends, which lost 1 base and 7 bases, there was a span of 11 bases. The CDR3 spans 15 residues. The CDR3 nucleotides read TGTGCCAGCAGCCAAGCCGAGGGTCCGAATTCACCCCTCCACTTT. Translating it yields CASSQAEGPNSPLHF.

This chain uses TRBV12-2 with TRBJ2-7; TRBD2, as called in the table, went unchecked against the DNA. TRBV12-2 is classified as a pseudogene. The CDR3 is 16 residues long. The CDR3 reads CASRQTGTIGVHEQYF. In DNA, the CDR3 is TGTGCAAGTCGCCAGACCGGGACTATCGGGGTCCACGAGCAGTACTTC.

The rearrangement links TRBV2 to TRBJ2-5; 14 nucleotides line up with TRBD2. The ends lost 7 bases at V and 5 bases at J; junction bases unmatched: 9. The V gene's germline CDR1 is SNHLY and CDR2 FYNNEI. The CDR3 runs to 16 residues. In nucleotides, the CDR3 is TGTGCCAGCATCCCGACTAGCGGGGGGGCCCGGGAGACCCAGTACTTC. Translation: CASIPTSGGARETQYF. Together with reference TRBV2 and TRBJ2-5, the CDR3 gives the full variable domain: EPEVTQTPSHQVTQMGQEVILRCVPISNHLYFYWYRQILGQKVEFLVSFYNNEISEKSEIFDDQFSVERPDGSNFTLKIRSTKLEDSAMYFCASIPTSGGARETQYFGPGTRLLVL.

This chain connects TRBV5-1 to TRBJ2-7, with D tentatively TRBD2 (5 bases). This CDR3 has 14 amino acids. Germline V gives CDR1 SGHRS, CDR2 YFSETQ. Deletions cut 4 bases from V and 0 bases from J, with 11 bases between. The CDR3 spells CASSKDGGSYEQYF. The CDR3 nucleotides are TGCGCCAGCAGCAAGGACGGAGGCTCCTACGAGCAGTACTTC.

This clone was found a few times. The J gene is TRBJ2-7, the V gene TRBV15, with 12 nucleotides matching TRBD1. With V trimmed by 1 base and J by 2 bases, 0 bases remained unmatched. Germline CDR1 reads LNHNV; CDR2 reads YYDKDF (reference sequence). The CDR3 is 15 residues long. Here the CDR3 DNA reads TGTGCCACCAGCAGAGGGGACAGGGGGCCCTACGAGCAGTACTTC. This translates into CATSRGDRGPYEQYF.

The genes are TRBV9 and TRBJ2-2; TRBD2 matches 7 bases. With 0 bases clipped from V and 4 bases from J, the junction kept 6 bases outside the gene matches. Germline V CDR1 and CDR2: SGDLS, YYNGEE. The CDR3 extends over 16 amino acids. The CDR3 nucleotides are TGTGCCAGCAGCGTAGAAGCGGGGCCGACCACCGGGGAGCTGTTTTTT. This encodes CASSVEAGPTTGELFF.

The chain combines TRBV5-1 with TRBJ2-7, with 12 bases aligning to TRBD2. After removal of 0 bases from V and 5 bases from J, the junction contained 12 bases not matched to a gene. CDR1 is SGHRS, CDR2 YFSETQ, per germline. This CDR3 comprises 18 residues. CDR3 sequence reads: CASSLGGTTSGRFDEQYF. CDR3 coding DNA: TGCGCCAGCAGCTTGGGGGGTACGACTAGCGGGAGATTCGACGAGCAGTACTTC.

This clone was counted only a few times. The chain's CDR3 is CASSPLRDRDLNTEAFF. The CDR3 DNA is TGTGCCAGCTCACCGCTCCGGGACAGGGACTTGAACACTGAAGCTTTCTTT. This chain connects TRBV18 to TRBJ1-1, with 9 positions matching TRBD1. The germline gives CDR1 KGHSH, CDR2 LQKENI. Trimming removed 3 bases from V and 0 bases from J; junction bases left unmatched: 8. This CDR3 region has 17 residues.

This clone was seen a single time. V and J are TRBV10-3 and TRBJ2-7, with 7 bases matching TRBD2. The CDR3 extends over 14 amino acids. Trimming at V came to 6 bases and at J to 0 bases, leaving 5 bases not matched to a gene. CDR1 is ENHRY, CDR2 SYGVKD, per germline. The CDR3 bases are TGTGCCATCAGGAGGGAGGGTGTCTCCTACGAGCAGTACTTC. Its translation is CAIRREGVSYEQYF.

This clone was counted only a few times. The chain employs TRBV7-3 and TRBJ2-3, with a possible D match to TRBD2 (6 bases). The CDR3 totals 13 residues. V was clipped by 1 base and J by 6 bases, with 8 bases between them. Per germline, CDR1 SGHTA and CDR2 FQGTGA. The CDR3 DNA reads as TGTGCCAGCAGCTTAATGGAGGGGGATACGCAGTATTTT. Its protein product is CASSLMEGDTQYF. Complete variable domain (other parts from reference TRBV7-3 and TRBJ2-3): GAGVSQTPSNKVTEKGKYVELRCDPISGHTALYWYRQSLGQGPEFLIYFQGTGAADDSGLPNDRFFAVRPEGSVSTLKIQRTERGDSAVYLCASSLMEGDTQYFGPGTRLTVL.

The V call is TRBV29-1, the J call TRBJ1-2; 12 nucleotides match TRBD1. The V gene end was trimmed by 0 bases and the J gene end by 3 bases; junction bases not matched to a gene: 17. Germline CDR1 SQVTM, CDR2 ANQGSEA. The CDR3 consists of 20 residues. CDR3 protein: CSVEDHLLTGTGGWDYGYTF. The CDR3 DNA follows: TGCAGCGTTGAAGATCATCTGCTGACCGGGACAGGGGGCTGGGACTATGGCTACACCTTC.

This sequence joins TRBV7-9 and TRBJ2-7; D call uncertain. The V gene lost 4 bases and the J gene lost 4 bases, with 11 bases spanning the gap. Per the germline V gene, CDR1 is SEHNR and CDR2 is FQNEAQ (reference sequence). CDR3 length: 13 amino acids. The CDR3 bases are TGTGCCAGCAGCTCCGACGGGTCTTACGAGCAGTACTTC. As protein: CASSSDGSYEQYF.

This sequence joins TRBV18 and TRBJ2-3, with 10 bases identical to TRBD2. Germline V gives CDR1 KGHSH, CDR2 LQKENI. V shed 6 bases and J 0 bases; nucleotides not matched to a gene: 6. CDR3 length: 16 amino acids. CDR3 DNA sequence: TGTGCCAGCTCTCGTAAAGCGGGAGGGAGCACAGATACGCAGTATTTT. Translating it yields CASSRKAGGSTDTQYF.

The chain carries TRBV29-1 and TRBJ2-3; the D is unclear. Germline V gene lookup returns CDR1 SQVTM and CDR2 ANQGSEA. The CDR3 sequence is 15 residues long. The V end was cut by 3 bases, the J end by 2 bases, with 15 bases between. The CDR3 protein is CSVEGSSRLTDTQYF. CDR3 DNA sequence: TGCAGCGTTGAGGGCAGCTCACGGCTCACAGATACGCAGTATTTT.

DNA of the CDR3: TGTGCCAGCATCCAGGGGACAGCGAACACTGAAGCTTTCTTT. Its translation is CASIQGTANTEAFF. J is TRBJ1-1 and V is TRBV6-5; TRBD1 agrees at 7 bases. The CDR3 is made up of 14 amino acids. With V trimmed by 7 bases and J by 1 base, 6 bases remained unmatched. The germline CDR1 and CDR2 sequences are MNHEY and SVGAGI.

This clone was seen once. The chain combines TRBV18 with TRBJ2-3; D remains unclear. The CDR3 runs to 16 residues. With 3 bases removed from V and 1 base from J, the gap between germline ends came to 14 bases. Germline values: CDR1 KGHSH, CDR2 LQKENI. The CDR3 DNA reads TGTGCCAGCTCACCGCGCCAAGCCGGTGGCACAGATACGCAGTATTTT. Its protein product is CASSPRQAGGTDTQYF.

The chain has TRBV18 and TRBJ1-3, with D possibly matching TRBD1 (6 bases). The CDR3 consists of 15 residues. Trimming took off 8 bases at V and 4 bases at J, with 18 bases between the two ends. Germline V lookup: CDR1 KGHSH, CDR2 LQKENI. CDR3 in amino acids: CASHPAMGAGNTIYF. CDR3 DNA: TGTGCCAGCCACCCAGCAATGGGGGCAGGAAACACCATATATTTT.

The chain links TRBV7-9 to TRBJ2-3; D possibly corresponds to TRBD2 (6 bases). Germline V lookup: CDR1 SEHNR, CDR2 FQNEAQ (reference sequence). Deletions cut 4 bases from V and 5 bases from J, with 10 bases between. The CDR3 contains 13 residues. The CDR3 nucleotides read TGTGCCAGCAGCTCGGGGACTCTAGATACGCAGTATTTT. Translated, it gives CASSSGTLDTQYF.

This clone has just one count. CDR3 sequence reads: CASSRTSGAGGTEAFF. CDR3 sequence (DNA): TGTGCCAGCAGCCGAACATCAGGGGCAGGGGGCACTGAAGCTTTCTTT. The V gene is TRBV3-1 (or the pseudogene TRBV3-2), the J gene TRBJ1-1; 7 nucleotides align to TRBD1. The CDR3 has 16 amino acids. Trimming cost V 4 bases and J 4 bases; bases outside gene matches: 12. Germline lookup yields CDR1 LGHDT and CDR2 YNNKEL (reference sequence).

V and J are TRBV29-1 and TRBJ2-3, with D maybe TRBD2 (5 bases). Trimming cost V 3 bases and J 1 base, with 8 bases left between them. Germline CDR1 is SQVTM and CDR2 is ANQGSEA. The CDR3 runs to 13 residues. The CDR3 here is CSVDFGGTDTQYF. CDR3 bases: TGCAGCGTTGATTTCGGGGGCACAGATACGCAGTATTTT.